This record covers a single TCR beta chain. The antigen remains undetermined. The sample comes from a study of T-cell reconstitution after alpha-beta-depleted transplantation in children. Using unique molecular identifiers, the investigators prepared the TCRbeta library. Each CDR3 protein is one row after TCRdb ran MiXCR on the PCR reads. The data show around 450,000 distinct CDR3 sequences, around two fifths seen once. Study outcomes and limitations: Surviving recipient T cells and thymic progenitors produced the high day-60 TCRbeta diversity seen in some patients. A year post-transplant, T-cell counts and diversity derived mostly from newly produced T cells. Expanded graft clones, several hundred of them, were reportedly the source of alpha-beta T cells about two months after transplant.

J was trimmed by 7 bases and V by 7 bases; bases with no gene match: 11. Germline lookup yields CDR1 WSHSY and CDR2 SAAADI. The length of the CDR3 is 14 residues. The origin of this receptor is a girl aged 2 to 9 with aplastic anemia, due to receive a stem cell transplant. The material sequenced was PBMCs, taken before TCRalphabeta/CD19-depleted stem cell transplant. The gene calls are TRBV10-2 and TRBJ2-3, with 7 bases fitting TRBD2. The CDR3 coding sequence is TGCGCCAGCAACGCCGGCGGGAGTGTTTATACGCAGTATTTT. Translation: CASNAGGSVYTQYF.